The rows below give T cell receptor beta chains drawn from one sample of a study of control samples from healthy donors and cancer patients. TCRdb's copy holds only in-frame clones and misses some; the assay was immunoSEQ multiplex PCR. Among fewer than 70,000 clones listed, 87% were seen once. The sample comprised PBMCs. These receptors were obtained from a man in his 60s with head and neck cancer. CDR3s include the opening cysteine and the closing phenylalanine or tryptophan. A D gene is named only where the DNA matches it firmly. Where a row states a size, it is once, few, many or the class of an expanded clone; other rows omit it.

D gene	V gene	clone size	J gene	CDR3 protein	CDR3 DNA
TRBD2	TRBV5-1	once	TRBJ2-1	CASTQKQTGAGGFDEQFF	TGCGCCAGCACCCAAAAACAGACTGGAGCGGGAGGGTTTGATGAGCAGTTCTTC
NA	TRBV24-1	NA	TRBJ2-5	CATSDSNMETQYF	TGTGCCACCAGTGACTCAAACATGGAGACCCAGTACTTC
NA	TRBV2	NA	TRBJ2-2	CASSVLGPTGELFF	TGTGCCAGCAGTGTCCTGGGGCCTACCGGGGAGCTGTTTTTT
NA	TRBV19	NA	TRBJ2-7	CASSIVGRTYEQYF	TGTGCCAGTAGTATAGTAGGCAGAACCTACGAGCAGTACTTC
NA	TRBV15	NA	TRBJ1-6	CATSRDLGSYNSPLHF	TGTGCCACCAGCAGAGATTTAGGTTCCTATAATTCACCCCTCCACTTT
NA	TRBV6-5	NA	TRBJ2-7	CASSNSQGSGEQYF	TGTGCCAGCAGTAACAGTCAGGGGTCAGGCGAGCAGTACTTC
TRBD2	TRBV5-5	NA	TRBJ2-5	CASSLGLAQTQYF	TGTGCCAGCAGCTTGGGACTAGCACAGACCCAGTACTTC
NA	TRBV5-1	NA	TRBJ2-2	CASSFRSEWGTPPGELFF	TGCGCCAGCAGCTTTAGGTCCGAGTGGGGGACTCCCCCCGGGGAGCTGTTTTTT
NA	TRBV6-6	few	TRBJ1-2	CASSYQVDLGYGYTF	TGTGCCAGCAGTTATCAGGTGGACCTTGGCTATGGCTACACCTTC
NA	TRBV18	NA	TRBJ1-6	CASSPSVATANNSPLHF	TGTGCCAGCTCACCGTCCGTGGCCACAGCTAATAATTCACCCCTCCACTTT
TRBD1	TRBV5-1	once	TRBJ1-5	CARSSGGGPNQPQHF	TGCGCCCGCAGTTCAGGGGGGGGGCCAAATCAGCCCCAGCATTTT
NA	TRBV19	once	TRBJ2-7	CASSNQATSYEQYF	TGTGCCAGTAGTAACCAGGCTACCTCCTACGAGCAGTACTTC
TRBD1	TRBV9	NA	TRBJ1-1	CASSPGQGLSTEAFF	TGTGCCAGCAGCCCGGGACAGGGATTGAGCACTGAAGCTTTCTTT
TRBD2	TRBV10-2	NA	TRBJ2-7	CASRDPSGSYEQYF	TGCGCCAGCAGGGATCCTAGCGGGAGCTACGAGCAGTACTTC
TRBD2	TRBV2	NA	TRBJ2-5	CASLRTSGSQTQYF	TGTGCCAGCCTTCGGACTAGCGGGAGCCAGACCCAGTACTTC
NA	TRBV10-1	NA	TRBJ1-4	CASSGFLALKPIATNEKLFF	TGCGCCAGCAGTGGGTTTTTGGCTTTGAAACCTATTGCAACTAATGAAAAACTGTTTTTT
TRBD1	TRBV30	NA	TRBJ1-5	CAWSTVGQGVQPQHF	TGTGCCTGGAGTACGGTGGGACAGGGAGTGCAGCCCCAGCATTTT
NA	TRBV6-2/TRBV6-3	NA	TRBJ2-2	CASSRVWAGSAGELFF	TGTGCCAGCAGTCGGGTTTGGGCAGGTTCAGCCGGGGAGCTGTTTTTT
NA	TRBV10-2	NA	TRBJ2-1	CASSRTRGGAYNEQFF	TGCGCCAGCAGTCGGACGCGAGGGGGGGCTTACAATGAGCAGTTCTTC
NA	TRBV19	NA	TRBJ2-1	CASSGRIYNEQFF	TGTGCCAGTAGTGGGCGGATCTACAATGAGCAGTTCTTC
NA	TRBV6-5	NA	TRBJ1-1	CASSYYRDTEAFF	TGTGCCAGCAGTTACTACAGGGACACTGAAGCTTTCTTT
NA	TRBV11-1	NA	TRBJ1-1	CASSSRTEQNEAFF	TGTGCCAGCAGCAGCCGGACAGAACAAAATGAAGCTTTCTTT
TRBD1	TRBV19	NA	TRBJ1-5	CASSLRDRFNQPQHF	TGTGCCAGTAGTCTCCGGGACAGATTCAATCAGCCCCAGCATTTT